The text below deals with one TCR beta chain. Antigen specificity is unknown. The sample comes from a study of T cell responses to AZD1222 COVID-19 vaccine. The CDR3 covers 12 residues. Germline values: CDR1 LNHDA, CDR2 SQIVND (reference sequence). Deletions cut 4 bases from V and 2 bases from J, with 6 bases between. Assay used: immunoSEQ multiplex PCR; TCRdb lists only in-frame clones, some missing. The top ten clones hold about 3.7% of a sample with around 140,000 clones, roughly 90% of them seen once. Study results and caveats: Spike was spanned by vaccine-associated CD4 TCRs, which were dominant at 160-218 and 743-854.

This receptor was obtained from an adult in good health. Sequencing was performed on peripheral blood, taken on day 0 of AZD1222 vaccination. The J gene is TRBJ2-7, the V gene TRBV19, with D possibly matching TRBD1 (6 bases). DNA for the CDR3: TGTGCCAGTAGTAACAGGGCCTACGAGCAGTACTTC. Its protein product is CASSNRAYEQYF. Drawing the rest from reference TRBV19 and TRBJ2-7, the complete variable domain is DGGITQSPKYLFRKEGQNVTLSCEQNLNHDAMYWYRQDPGQGLRLIYYSQIVNDFQKGDIAEGYSVSREKKESFPLTVTSAQKNPTAFYLCASSNRAYEQYFGPGTRLTVT.